This TCR beta chain was obtained from a study of T-cell memory formation after mild COVID-19. Across the study: Clusters of TCRs were largely donor specific. Study-wide results and caveats: The main location of contracting CD4+ clones was CM and EM, and that of contracting CD8+ clones was EMRA. Some clones that responded turned up in pre-infection memory, which suggests that cross-reactive memory joined in.

This clonotype has a handful of counts. The antigen remains unidentified. Per the germline V gene, CDR1 is SGHNT and CDR2 is YYREEE (reference sequence). V lost 10 bases to trimming and J lost 1 base, with 11 bases between them. CDR3 length: 13 residues. TCRdb independently ran MiXCR on the 5' RACE reads; one entry per CDR3 protein. The top ten clones hold more than 20% of a sample with around 260,000 distinct CDR3 sequences, under 20% of them seen once. The rearrangement links TRBV5-4 to TRBJ2-2, with D perhaps TRBD2 (5 bases). This sequence originates from a man aged 18 to 30 who had mild COVID-19 (a few samples of this study predate the infection). Cell type and time point are not known. Input material: PBMCs or a T cell subset sorted from them (not recorded which). Here the CDR3 reads CAGGKENTGELFF. Here the CDR3 DNA reads TGTGCCGGAGGAAAAGAGAACACCGGGGAGCTGTTTTTT.